Listed below are T cell receptor beta chains from one sample, sequenced in a study of blood T cell repertoires in COVID-19. Produced via immunoSEQ multiplex PCR; TCRdb's table is partial and in-frame only. The sample carries approximately 210,000 clones, more than 70% recorded once. Sequencing was performed on PBMCs or T cells enriched from blood (not recorded which). These TCRs come from a young man with acute COVID-19. The CDR3 runs from the conserved cysteine through the conserved F or W. A D gene is named only where the DNA matches it firmly. Clone size is shown for a subset of rows, as once, few, many or a class of expanded clone.

d_call,v_call,clone_size,j_call,cdr3_aa,cdr3_nt
-,TRBV5-1,-,TRBJ2-7,CASSPLTVGVWEQYF,TGCGCCAGCAGCCCCCTGACAGTTGGGGTCTGGGAGCAGTACTTC
TRBD1,TRBV9,-,TRBJ2-1,CASTPAGQGARNEQFF,TGTGCCAGCACCCCGGCGGGACAGGGGGCACGTAATGAGCAGTTCTTC
-,TRBV6-1,-,TRBJ1-5,CASSDLVAQPQHF,TGTGCCAGCAGTGACCTAGTGGCCCAGCCCCAGCATTTT
-,TRBV27,-,TRBJ2-2,CASSRTVTGELFF,TGTGCCAGCAGTAGGACAGTCACCGGGGAGCTGTTTTTT
-,TRBV7-9,-,TRBJ2-2,CASSLVVELTGELFF,TGTGCCAGCAGCTTAGTAGTGGAGTTGACCGGGGAGCTGTTTTTT
-,TRBV19,-,TRBJ2-3,CASSLSGSDTQYF,TGTGCCAGTAGTTTATCAGGGTCCGATACGCAGTATTTT
-,TRBV19,-,TRBJ1-1,CASGAGLSTEAFF,TGTGCCAGTGGGGCAGGCCTGAGCACTGAAGCTTTCTTT
-,TRBV6-5,-,TRBJ1-2,CASSPDTDRMSGYTF,TGTGCCAGCAGCCCGGACACGGACCGCATGTCAGGCTACACCTTC
-,TRBV19,once,TRBJ1-1,CASSIGRSGEAFF,TGTGCCAGTAGTATCGGGAGGTCGGGTGAAGCTTTCTTT
-,TRBV3-1/TRBV3-2,-,TRBJ1-5,CVSSLGVPSGVGNQPQHF,TGTGTCAGCAGCCTAGGGGTACCTAGCGGGGTGGGGAATCAGCCCCAGCATTTT
TRBD1,TRBV19,-,TRBJ2-2,CASNRQGATGELFF,TGTGCCAGTAACAGGCAGGGGGCAACCGGGGAGCTGTTTTTT
-,TRBV5-4,-,TRBJ1-2,CASSFTGLSGYTF,TGTGCCAGCAGCTTTACAGGGCTTAGCGGCTACACCTTC
-,TRBV5-1,few,TRBJ1-2,CASSLSGASYTF,TGCGCCAGCAGCTTGTCGGGAGCCAGCTACACCTTC
-,TRBV6-1,-,TRBJ2-5,CASSEAKGGQETQYF,TGTGCCAGCAGTGAAGCGAAGGGAGGTCAAGAGACCCAGTACTTC
-,TRBV12-5,-,TRBJ2-1,CASGPDYNNEQFF,TGTGCTAGTGGCCCAGACTATAACAATGAGCAGTTCTTC
TRBD2,TRBV7-7,-,TRBJ2-5,CASSPKRERVETQYF,TGTGCCAGCAGCCCTAAGCGGGAGAGGGTGGAGACCCAGTACTTC
-,TRBV18,-,TRBJ1-5,CASSPSSGNHQPQHF,TGTGCCAGCTCACCCTCCTCGGGGAACCATCAGCCCCAGCATTTT
-,TRBV19,-,TRBJ1-1,CASSIGGGRSIEAFF,TGTGCCAGTAGTATAGGGGGGGGACGGTCGATTGAAGCTTTCTTT
-,TRBV12-5,-,TRBJ1-3,CASGAGTLLSGNTIYF,TGTGCTAGTGGTGCCGGGACACTCCTCTCTGGAAACACCATATATTTT
TRBD2,TRBV7-3,-,TRBJ2-4,CASSLTWGGNIQYF,TGTGCCAGCAGCTTAACTTGGGGGGGAAACATTCAGTACTTC
-,TRBV7-3,-,TRBJ1-2,CASSLDRNGYTF,TGTGCCAGCAGCCTCGACAGAAATGGCTACACCTTC
-,TRBV10-1,-,TRBJ2-3,CASSGGQGGTDTQYF,TGCGCCAGCAGTGGAGGACAGGGAGGGACAGATACGCAGTATTTT